The rows below give T cell receptor beta chains drawn from one sample of a study of cytomegalovirus exposure and HLA in healthy donors. Some clones are missing from TCRdb's copy, which holds only in-frame ones; the method was immunoSEQ multiplex PCR. The sample has about 150,000 clones, roughly nine tenths seen once. Sequences were obtained from PBMCs. The receptors come from a woman between 18 and 29 years old in good health and CMV-seropositive. The conserved cysteine and the conserved F or W are not part of the CDR3 here. The order of the fields is clone size, J gene, V gene, CDR3 protein. A row's size may be missing; if present it is once, few, many or a size class.

clone_size: .; j_call: TRBJ1-1; v_call: TRBV21-1; cdr3_aa: ASSKPWTWVRTEAF
clone_size: .; j_call: TRBJ2-3; v_call: TRBV10-1; cdr3_aa: ASSDGQGSTDTQY
clone_size: .; j_call: TRBJ1-5; v_call: TRBV6-6; cdr3_aa: ASSYPRSEPQH
clone_size: .; j_call: TRBJ2-2; v_call: TRBV6-5; cdr3_aa: ASTQQGNTGELF
clone_size: .; j_call: TRBJ2-7; v_call: TRBV7-2; cdr3_aa: ASSLAGGSSSYEQY
clone_size: once; j_call: TRBJ2-7; v_call: TRBV6-1; cdr3_aa: ASSKPGLAGIEQY
clone_size: .; j_call: TRBJ1-5; v_call: TRBV5-4; cdr3_aa: ASSLGRGQYQPQH
clone_size: .; j_call: TRBJ2-7; v_call: TRBV11-3; cdr3_aa: ASSWEDRLSYEQY
clone_size: .; j_call: TRBJ1-3; v_call: TRBV11-3; cdr3_aa: ASSLGQGNTIY
clone_size: .; j_call: TRBJ2-2; v_call: TRBV5-1; cdr3_aa: ASSFFSSGGWNTGELF
clone_size: .; j_call: TRBJ2-7; v_call: TRBV5-4; cdr3_aa: ASSLQGRYEQY
clone_size: .; j_call: TRBJ1-2; v_call: TRBV4-2; cdr3_aa: ASSQDTTGIYGYT
clone_size: .; j_call: TRBJ2-7; v_call: TRBV29-1; cdr3_aa: SVASLAGGGEQY
clone_size: .; j_call: TRBJ2-1; v_call: TRBV5-1; cdr3_aa: ASSLDSGRDGEQF